What follows describes a single T cell receptor beta chain. Its matching antigen is unknown. The data are from a study of synovial regulatory T cells in juvenile arthritis. Study findings and constraints: Inflammation-associated Treg cells in blood had less TCR diversity than the remaining blood Treg cells. Synovial Teff and blood CPL repertoires partially overlapped with iaTreg TCR repertoires, which were largely patient-private.

Patients were aged median about 10 years with disease lasting median around 7 years. TCRdb's copy holds only in-frame clones and misses some; the assay was immunoSEQ multiplex PCR. The sample's table shows 9,500 to 10,000 clones. The CDR3 sequence is 16 residues long. The coding DNA is unavailable. Germline V lookup: CDR1 SGHDT, CDR2 YYEEEE. This TCR was sampled from a donor aged 2-30 years with juvenile idiopathic arthritis. The V and J genes are TRBV5-6 and TRBJ1-4; TCRdb lists TRBD1, though no DNA is available to test this call. Sequences were obtained from Treg cells from blood. Subset specified: remaining (HLA-DR-negative) circulating blood Treg cells. CDR3 sequence: CASSFDPGQVNEKLFF.